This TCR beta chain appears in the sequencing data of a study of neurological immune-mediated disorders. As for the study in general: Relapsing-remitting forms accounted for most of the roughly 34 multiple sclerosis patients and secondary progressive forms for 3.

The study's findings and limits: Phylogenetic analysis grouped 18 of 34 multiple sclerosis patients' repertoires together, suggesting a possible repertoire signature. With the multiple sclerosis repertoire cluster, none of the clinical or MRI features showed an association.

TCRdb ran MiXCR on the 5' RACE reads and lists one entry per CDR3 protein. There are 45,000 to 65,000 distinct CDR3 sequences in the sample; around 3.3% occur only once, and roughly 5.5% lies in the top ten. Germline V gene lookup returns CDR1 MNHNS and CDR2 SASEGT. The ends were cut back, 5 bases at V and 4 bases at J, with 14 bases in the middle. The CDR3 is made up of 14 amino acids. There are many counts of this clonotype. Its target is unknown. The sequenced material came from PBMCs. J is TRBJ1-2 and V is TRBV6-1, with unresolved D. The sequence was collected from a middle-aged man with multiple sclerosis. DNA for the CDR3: TGTGCCAGCAGTTTATCGGGATCTCCCTATGGCTACACCTTC. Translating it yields CASSLSGSPYGYTF.